A selection of T cell receptor beta chains follows, all from one sample in a study of T cell changes during pregnancy in multiple sclerosis. Produced via immunoSEQ multiplex PCR; TCRdb's table is partial and in-frame only. The profile shows more than 90,000 clones, around 92% of them singletons. The input for sequencing was peripheral blood, taken after pregnancy. Every receptor here comes from a female donor with multiple sclerosis, enrolled in a pregnancy study. Each CDR3 is given with its conserved first and last residue. The order of the fields is J gene, V gene, CDR3 protein.

>TRBJ2-7|TRBV7-2
CASSLDSGTYEQYF
>TRBJ1-3|TRBV5-1
CASSPGTPGNTIYF
>TRBJ2-7|TRBV5-1
CASSLLSSGAYEQYF
>TRBJ2-1|TRBV19
CASSVTSGRGHEQFF
>TRBJ1-3|TRBV10-3
CAISESRGSGNTIYF
>TRBJ2-7|TRBV27
CASSLDGSPGYEQYF
>TRBJ2-7|TRBV5-1
CASSLGLAGGEQYF
>TRBJ2-7|TRBV30
CAWRKSSGSYSYEQYF
>TRBJ2-3|TRBV7-9
CASSSQSGSLDTQYF
>TRBJ2-1|TRBV7-2
CASSLRQGPYNEQFF
>TRBJ2-7|TRBV9
CASSGTGHRYEQYF
>TRBJ1-5|TRBV5-1
CASSLDGQVNQPQHF
>TRBJ2-7|TRBV5-6
CASSFWGTSYEQYF
>TRBJ1-2|TRBV27
CASGHDRSGYGYTF
>TRBJ2-7|TRBV27
CASSLLGTSPTEYF
>TRBJ1-1|TRBV5-1
CASSPRQGERNTEAFF
>TRBJ2-1|TRBV6-5
CASSYDGLAGYEQFF
>TRBJ1-4|TRBV28
CASSPTWSGWGEKLFF
>TRBJ1-3|TRBV6-6
CASSYGQPISGNTIYF
>TRBJ2-7|TRBV5-4
CASRNGTARAYEQYF
>TRBJ2-2|TRBV5-1
CASSSGQPTGELFF
>TRBJ2-7|TRBV29-1
CSAGTSGSGAYEQYF
>TRBJ2-3|TRBV5-1
CASSFIQGGTDTQYF
>TRBJ2-7|TRBV14
CASSPVFYQRSYEQYF
>TRBJ1-4|TRBV10-3
CAISDPQGFNEKLFF
>TRBJ1-5|TRBV19
CASTDRASNQPQHF
>TRBJ1-2|TRBV6-6
CASSGTGRYGYTF
>TRBJ1-4|TRBV9
CASSPNRVPDEKLFF
>TRBJ2-7|TRBV6-1
CASSEGSGRVGLYEQYF
>TRBJ1-5|TRBV5-6
CASSLHSNQPQHF
>TRBJ1-1|TRBV5-6
CASSLVARGTEAFF
>TRBJ1-2|TRBV4-2
CASSQGQLSYGYTF
>TRBJ2-5|TRBV28
CASSRTSGQTQYF
>TRBJ1-3|TRBV30
CAWGPKSGGSGNTIYF
>TRBJ1-2|TRBV7-2
CASSLGDRRGYTF
>TRBJ1-1|TRBV13
CASSLAFGSKGTEAFF
>TRBJ1-2|TRBV6-5
CASAHGGGDYGYTF
>TRBJ1-5|TRBV10-2
CASSFHPTDQPQHF
>TRBJ2-5|TRBV30
CAWSMGTGVGETQYF
>TRBJ2-3|TRBV18
CASSLRGSGGARDTQYF
>TRBJ2-3|TRBV11-3
CASSLRLAGGLDTQYF
>TRBJ1-5|TRBV6-6
CASSYFRGNQPQHF
>TRBJ1-3|TRBV11-2
CASSSPSGGGVNTIYF
>TRBJ1-1|TRBV27
CASTMTGNTEAFF
>TRBJ2-1|TRBV6-6
CASSSRQGRPNNEQFF
>TRBJ2-1|TRBV29-1
CSVRQGVTFKGEQFF
>TRBJ2-1|TRBV9
CASTAGTYNEQFF
>TRBJ1-2|TRBV9
CASSETTGFYGYTF
>TRBJ2-1|TRBV5-1
CASSLGLANNEQFF
>TRBJ2-7|TRBV6-5
CASSYTVAGGSGQYF
>TRBJ2-7|TRBV29-1
CSGRASGSYEQYF
>TRBJ2-7|TRBV7-9
CASSLGDRLYEQYF
>TRBJ1-3|TRBV12-5
CASGYGDSGNTIYF
>TRBJ2-5|TRBV5-1
CASSLTSGGGAQYF
>TRBJ2-7|TRBV30
CAWSDQGYEQYF